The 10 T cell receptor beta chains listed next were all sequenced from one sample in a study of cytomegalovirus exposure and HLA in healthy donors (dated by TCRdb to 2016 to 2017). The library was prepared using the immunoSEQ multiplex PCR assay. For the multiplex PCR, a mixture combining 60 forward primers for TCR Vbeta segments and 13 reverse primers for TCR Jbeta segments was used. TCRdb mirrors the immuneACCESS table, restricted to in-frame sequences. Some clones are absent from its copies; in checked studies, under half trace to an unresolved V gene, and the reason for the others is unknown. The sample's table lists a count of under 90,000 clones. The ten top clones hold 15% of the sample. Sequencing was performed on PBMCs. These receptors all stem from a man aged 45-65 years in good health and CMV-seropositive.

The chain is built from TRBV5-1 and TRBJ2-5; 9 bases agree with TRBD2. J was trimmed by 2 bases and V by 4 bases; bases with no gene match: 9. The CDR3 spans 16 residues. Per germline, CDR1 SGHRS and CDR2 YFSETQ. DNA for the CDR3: TGCGCCAGCAGCGGGGGGGCTAGCGGGATACAAGAGACCCAGTACTTC. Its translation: CASSGGASGIQETQYF.

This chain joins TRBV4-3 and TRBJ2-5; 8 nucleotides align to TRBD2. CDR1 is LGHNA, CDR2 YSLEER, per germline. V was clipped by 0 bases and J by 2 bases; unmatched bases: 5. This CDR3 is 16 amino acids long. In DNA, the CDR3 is TGCGCCAGCAGCCAAGAAGGGGGACTAGTGCAAGAGACCCAGTACTTC. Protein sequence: CASSQEGGLVQETQYF.

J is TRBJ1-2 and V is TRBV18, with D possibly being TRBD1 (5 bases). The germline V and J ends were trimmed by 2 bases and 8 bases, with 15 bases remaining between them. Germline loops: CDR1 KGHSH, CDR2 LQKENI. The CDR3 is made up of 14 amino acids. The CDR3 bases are TGTGCCAGCTCACCAGACAGTAACTATGTGGGCTACACCTTC. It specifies CASSPDSNYVGYTF.

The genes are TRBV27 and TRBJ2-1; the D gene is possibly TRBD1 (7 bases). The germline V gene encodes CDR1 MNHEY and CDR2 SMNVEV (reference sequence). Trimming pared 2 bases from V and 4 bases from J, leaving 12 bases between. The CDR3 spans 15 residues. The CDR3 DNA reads TGTGCCAGCAGTTTAGCATCAGGGGGGTACAATGAGCAGTTCTTC. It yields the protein CASSLASGGYNEQFF.

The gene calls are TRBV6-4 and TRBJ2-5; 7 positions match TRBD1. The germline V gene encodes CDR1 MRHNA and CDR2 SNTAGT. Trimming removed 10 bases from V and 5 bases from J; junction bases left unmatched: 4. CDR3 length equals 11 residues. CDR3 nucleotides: TGTGCCAAAGGGGGCTCGGAGACCCAGTACTTC. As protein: CAKGGSETQYF.

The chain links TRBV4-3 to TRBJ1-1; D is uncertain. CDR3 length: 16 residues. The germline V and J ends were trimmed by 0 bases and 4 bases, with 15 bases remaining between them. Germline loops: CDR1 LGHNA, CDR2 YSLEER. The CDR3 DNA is TGCGCCAGCAGCCAAGATTATGTAACGCTGAGCACTGAAGCTTTCTTT. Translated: CASSQDYVTLSTEAFF.

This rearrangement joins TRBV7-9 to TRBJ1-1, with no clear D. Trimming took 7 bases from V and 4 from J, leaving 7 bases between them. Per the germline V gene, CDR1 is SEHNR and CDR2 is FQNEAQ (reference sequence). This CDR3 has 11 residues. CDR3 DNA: TGTGCCAGCAAAGGAGTCACTGAAGCTTTCTTT. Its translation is CASKGVTEAFF. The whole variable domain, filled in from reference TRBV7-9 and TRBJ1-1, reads DTGVSQNPRHKITKRGQNVTFRCDPISEHNRLYWYRQTLGQGPEFLTYFQNEAQLEKSRLLSDRFSAERPKGSFSTLEIQRTEQGDSAMYLCASKGVTEAFFGQGTRLTVV.

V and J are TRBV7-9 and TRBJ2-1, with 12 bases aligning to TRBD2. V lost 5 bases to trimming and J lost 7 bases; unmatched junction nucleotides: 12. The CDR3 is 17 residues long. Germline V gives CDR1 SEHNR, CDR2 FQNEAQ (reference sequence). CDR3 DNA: TGTGCCAGCAGCCAGAGGGAACTAGCGGGAGGAATGAATGAGCAGTTCTTC. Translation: CASSQRELAGGMNEQFF.

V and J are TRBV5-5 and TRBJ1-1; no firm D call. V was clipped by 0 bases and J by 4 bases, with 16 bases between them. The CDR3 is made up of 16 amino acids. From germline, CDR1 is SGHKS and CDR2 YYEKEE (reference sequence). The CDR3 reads CASSLDPGFRSTEAFF. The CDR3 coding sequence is TGTGCCAGCAGCTTGGACCCCGGGTTCCGCAGCACTGAAGCTTTCTTT. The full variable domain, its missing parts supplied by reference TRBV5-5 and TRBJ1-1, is DAGVTQSPTHLIKTRGQQVTLRCSPISGHKSVSWYQQVLGQGPQFIFQYYEKEERGRGNFPDRFSARQFPNYSSELNVNALLLGDSALYLCASSLDPGFRSTEAFFGQGTRLTVV.

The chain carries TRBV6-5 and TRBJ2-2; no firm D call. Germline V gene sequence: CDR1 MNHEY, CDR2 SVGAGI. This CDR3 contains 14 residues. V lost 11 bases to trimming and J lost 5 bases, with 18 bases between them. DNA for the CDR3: TGTGCCTCCCAAGGTCGGGTTGGGACCGGGGAGCTGTTTTTT. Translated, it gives CASQGRVGTGELFF.